This T cell receptor beta chain appears in the sequencing data of a study of control samples from healthy donors and cancer patients. Germline V gene sequence: CDR1 LNHDA, CDR2 SQIVND (reference sequence). This CDR3 region has 15 residues. Trimming left V 7 bases short and J 4 bases short, with 16 bases between. The table came from immunoSEQ multiplex PCR; TCRdb's copy has only in-frame clones and leaves some out. The table shows 75,000 to 100,000 clones, with roughly 78% occurring only once. This clonotype was obtained from a man between 60 and 70 years old in good health. V and J are TRBV19 and TRBJ2-2; a possible D gene is TRBD2 (5 bases). The specimen was blood. Written as DNA, the CDR3 is TGTGCCAGTACCCCGGGAAAGGGCCTCACCGGGGAGCTGTTTTTT. Protein sequence: CASTPGKGLTGELFF. Supplemented by reference TRBV19 and TRBJ2-2, the full variable domain reads DGGITQSPKYLFRKEGQNVTLSCEQNLNHDAMYWYRQDPGQGLRLIYYSQIVNDFQKGDIAEGYSVSREKKESFPLTVTSAQKNPTAFYLCASTPGKGLTGELFFGEGSRLTVL.